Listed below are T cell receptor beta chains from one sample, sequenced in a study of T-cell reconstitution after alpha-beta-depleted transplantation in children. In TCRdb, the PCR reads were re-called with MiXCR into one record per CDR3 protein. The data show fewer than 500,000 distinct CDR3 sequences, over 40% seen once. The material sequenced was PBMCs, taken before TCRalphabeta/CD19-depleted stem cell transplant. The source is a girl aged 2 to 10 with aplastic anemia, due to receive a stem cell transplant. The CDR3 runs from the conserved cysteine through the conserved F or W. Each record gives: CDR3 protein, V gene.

CDR3 protein: CASSQRQGWTGELFF
V gene: TRBV7-9

CDR3 protein: CASRGLAVQETQYF
V gene: TRBV25-1

CDR3 protein: CASRRDRASTDTQYF
V gene: TRBV6-1

CDR3 protein: CASSSGPRHEQSF
V gene: TRBV19

CDR3 protein: CSVELAVNNEQFF
V gene: TRBV29-1

CDR3 protein: CASRFSGGELFF
V gene: TRBV5-6

CDR3 protein: CASSYSYRGSTYEQYF
V gene: TRBV6-5

CDR3 protein: CASSQRWRGYTF
V gene: TRBV12-3/TRBV12-4

CDR3 protein: CATSIESLSQWVNQPQHF
V gene: TRBV15

CDR3 protein: CASSPGLAGRHEQYF
V gene: TRBV7-9

CDR3 protein: CASSLAARGGEKLFF
V gene: TRBV5-1

CDR3 protein: CASIPLAGTQYF
V gene: TRBV7-8

CDR3 protein: CATSDRQAQVYEQYF
V gene: TRBV15

CDR3 protein: CASSLRGDSFSYNEQFF
V gene: TRBV7-3

CDR3 protein: CASNRQEGRTEAFF
V gene: TRBV5-1

CDR3 protein: CSAGGAYNEQFF
V gene: TRBV20-1

CDR3 protein: CASSTDRGGETQYF
V gene: TRBV7-9

CDR3 protein: CATSSLGSGTSYEQYF
V gene: TRBV15

CDR3 protein: CASSPTAMNTEAFF
V gene: TRBV18

CDR3 protein: CASSPLGSGELFF
V gene: TRBV5-1

CDR3 protein: CASSLSPSGSTDTQYF
V gene: TRBV27

CDR3 protein: CASSLGQSRTEAFF
V gene: TRBV5-6

CDR3 protein: CSASGGLAGPDEQFF
V gene: TRBV20-1

CDR3 protein: CATSRSSSGNTIYF
V gene: TRBV15

CDR3 protein: CSARDGNEQFF
V gene: TRBV20-1

CDR3 protein: CASGSIIGESRPQHF
V gene: TRBV4-1

CDR3 protein: CATSDLQGEGQGRNNEQFF
V gene: TRBV24-1

CDR3 protein: CSVAYTGTLATGELFF
V gene: TRBV29-1